Listed below are T cell receptor beta chains from one sample, sequenced in a study of blood T cell repertoires in COVID-19. Data came from immunoSEQ multiplex PCR; TCRdb stores just in-frame clones and leaves some out. This table holds approximately 180,000 clones, 70% to 90% found once. The specimen sequenced was peripheral blood. The receptors were gathered from a person aged 70 to 85 with COVID-19, enrolled during active disease. Each CDR3 is given with its conserved first and last residue. Each record gives: V gene, D gene, clone size, J gene, CDR3 DNA, CDR3 protein. The D gene is left open where the match is weak. Rows may omit the clone size; those that give it use once, few, many or a size class.

TRBV5-8,-,-,TRBJ2-2,TGTGCCAGCAGCTTGGACAGGTTGGGGACCGGGGAGCTGTTTTTT,CASSLDRLGTGELFF
TRBV28,TRBD2,-,TRBJ2-5,TGTGCCACTAAGCGGGGTGTCGGGGAGACCCAGTACTTC,CATKRGVGETQYF
TRBV25-1,-,-,TRBJ2-1,TGTGCCAGCAGTGAATATCTAGTCTCGAATGAGCAGTTCTTC,CASSEYLVSNEQFF
TRBV21-1,-,-,TRBJ2-2,TGTGCCAGCAGCAAACTAAGGGACAGCACCCTTTCTTCGAACACCGGGGAGCTGTTTTTT,CASSKLRDSTLSSNTGELFF
TRBV2,TRBD1,-,TRBJ2-2,TGTGCCAGCAGTAAAAGGTCCGGGACAGGGTCCGGGGAGCTGTTTTTT,CASSKRSGTGSGELFF
TRBV29-1,TRBD1,-,TRBJ2-7,TGCAGCGTTGGTTCTCCACAGGGGGCGGAGCAGTACTTC,CSVGSPQGAEQYF
TRBV7-8,-,-,TRBJ2-7,TGTGCCAGCAGCTTACCGCAACAGGGCCTCACCTACGAGCAGTACTTC,CASSLPQQGLTYEQYF
TRBV27,TRBD1,many,TRBJ1-6,TGTGCCAGCAGTAACAGGGGGAATAATTCACCCCTCCACTTT,CASSNRGNNSPLHF
TRBV24-1,TRBD1,once,TRBJ1-2,TGTGCCACCAGTGGCAGGGGGCAGTCTCATGGCTACACCTTC,CATSGRGQSHGYTF
TRBV7-2,TRBD2,-,TRBJ2-1,TGTGCCAGCAGCTTTGAGCGGGAGGTAGTCAATGAGCAGTTCTTC,CASSFEREVVNEQFF
TRBV5-6,TRBD1,-,TRBJ2-7,TGTGCCAGCAGCCCAAGACAGGGGGCCTACGAGCAGTACTTC,CASSPRQGAYEQYF
TRBV28,-,-,TRBJ2-7,TGTGCCAGCAGGTTGGGAGCGCCCTCCTACGAGCAGTACTTC,CASRLGAPSYEQYF
TRBV10-3,-,-,TRBJ1-2,TGTGCCATCAGTGACCGGACGGCTAGCGCTGGCTACACCTTC,CAISDRTASAGYTF
TRBV30,TRBD1,few,TRBJ2-7,TGTGCCTGGAGGGTAGGAGGGACAGGAGAGCAGTACTTC,CAWRVGGTGEQYF
TRBV6-1,-,once,TRBJ2-2,TGTGCCAGCAGTGAAATTGGAGCGGACACCGGGGAGCTGTTTTTT,CASSEIGADTGELFF
TRBV10-3,-,-,TRBJ1-6,TGTGCCATCAGGCCCGGGACTTCTGCTTTTAATTCACCCCTCCACTTT,CAIRPGTSAFNSPLHF
TRBV6-1,TRBD1,-,TRBJ1-5,TGTGCCAGCAGTGGAGGGGGCAGTTTTTTTGGCAATCAGCCCCAGCATTTT,CASSGGGSFFGNQPQHF
TRBV29-1,-,once,TRBJ2-5,TGCAGCGCCTCCTTCGGTGGGGCGGCCCAAGAGACCCAGTACTTC,CSASFGGAAQETQYF
TRBV28,TRBD1,once,TRBJ2-6,TGTGCCAGCAGTGAAGGAGGGGCAGGGGGCGCCTCTGGGGCCAACGTCCTGACTTTC,CASSEGGAGGASGANVLTF
TRBV5-4,-,-,TRBJ2-1,TGTGCCAGCAGCTTGGTTTCCGTCAATGAGCAGTTCTTC,CASSLVSVNEQFF
TRBV5-4,TRBD1,-,TRBJ2-2,TGTGCCAGCAGCTTGGATACAGGGGTCACCGGGGAGCTGTTTTTT,CASSLDTGVTGELFF
TRBV27,-,few,TRBJ2-7,TGTGCCAGCAGTCCGACGGGGAAAGTTTACGAGCAGTACTTC,CASSPTGKVYEQYF
TRBV24-1,-,once,TRBJ2-2,TGTGCCACCAGTGACCCGGTCACCGGGGAGCTGTTTTTT,CATSDPVTGELFF
TRBV27,-,-,TRBJ1-6,TGTGCCAGCAGTACACGACTTTTGTCACCCCTCCACTTT,CASSTRLLSPLHF
TRBV4-1,-,-,TRBJ1-2,TGCGCCAGCAGCCAATTACTCGACAGAACCCATTATGCCTATGGCTACACCTTC,CASSQLLDRTHYAYGYTF
TRBV3-1/TRBV3-2,-,-,TRBJ1-1,TGTGCCAGCAGCCAAGTATTCGGTACTGAAGCTTTCTTT,CASSQVFGTEAFF
TRBV19,TRBD2,few,TRBJ2-5,TGTGCCAGTAGTATGCGACTAGCGGTGCAAGAGACCCAGTACTTC,CASSMRLAVQETQYF
TRBV14,TRBD1,-,TRBJ2-3,TGTGCCAGCCGGGACAGGATCACAGATACGCAGTATTTT,CASRDRITDTQYF
TRBV11-3,TRBD1,-,TRBJ1-1,TGTGCCAGCAGCTCTACAGGGGTAACTGAAGCTTTCTTT,CASSSTGVTEAFF
TRBV2,-,once,TRBJ1-2,TGTGCCAGCAGTGGACAGAGATATGGCTACACCTTC,CASSGQRYGYTF
TRBV25-1,TRBD1,-,TRBJ1-2,TGTGCCAGCAGTGGGCCAGGGGGCAGCTATGGCTACACCTTC,CASSGPGGSYGYTF
TRBV5-1,-,-,TRBJ1-6,TGCGCCAGCAGGAATAGGGGGAATCCCCTCCACTTT,CASRNRGNPLHF
TRBV5-1,TRBD2,-,TRBJ2-5,TGCGCCAGCAGCTTGGTTAGCGGGAACGGGGAGACCCAGTACTTC,CASSLVSGNGETQYF
TRBV4-3,TRBD2,few,TRBJ2-2,TGCGCCAGCGAGACTAGCGGGAGAGGCACCGGGGAGCTGTTTTTT,CASETSGRGTGELFF
TRBV2,TRBD1,-,TRBJ1-5,TGTGCCGGACAGGGGGCAAGCAATCAGCCCCAGCATTTT,CAGQGASNQPQHF
TRBV28,-,-,TRBJ1-5,TGTGCCAGCAGCCTAGCTCAGCCCCAGCATTTT,CASSLAQPQHF
TRBV19,TRBD1,-,TRBJ1-6,TGTGCCAGTCGATATCGACAGGGAAATTCACCCCTCCACTTT,CASRYRQGNSPLHF
TRBV5-6,TRBD2,-,TRBJ2-1,TGTGCCAGCAGCTTGTCTCTAGCGGGAGTTCTTAATGAGCAGTTCTTC,CASSLSLAGVLNEQFF
TRBV19,-,-,TRBJ1-6,TGTGCCAGTAGTGTGACAGTCAGAAATTCACCCCTCCACTTT,CASSVTVRNSPLHF
TRBV7-3,-,-,TRBJ2-1,TGTGCCAGCAGCTCCGTTGCGGGCTCCTACAATGAGCAGTTCTTC,CASSSVAGSYNEQFF
TRBV19,-,-,TRBJ1-2,TGTGCCAGTAGGAGCAGGGGACAAGATGGCTACACCTTC,CASRSRGQDGYTF
TRBV12-3/TRBV12-4,-,-,TRBJ2-7,TGTGCCAGCAGTTTGATGACAGCAGACGAGCAGTACTTC,CASSLMTADEQYF
TRBV7-9,TRBD2,-,TRBJ2-7,TGTGCCAGCAGCGACCCCGGGACTAGCGGGGTCGAGCAGTACTTC,CASSDPGTSGVEQYF
TRBV18,-,-,TRBJ2-7,TGTGCCAGCTCACCCGTCTCCTACGAGCAGTACTTC,CASSPVSYEQYF